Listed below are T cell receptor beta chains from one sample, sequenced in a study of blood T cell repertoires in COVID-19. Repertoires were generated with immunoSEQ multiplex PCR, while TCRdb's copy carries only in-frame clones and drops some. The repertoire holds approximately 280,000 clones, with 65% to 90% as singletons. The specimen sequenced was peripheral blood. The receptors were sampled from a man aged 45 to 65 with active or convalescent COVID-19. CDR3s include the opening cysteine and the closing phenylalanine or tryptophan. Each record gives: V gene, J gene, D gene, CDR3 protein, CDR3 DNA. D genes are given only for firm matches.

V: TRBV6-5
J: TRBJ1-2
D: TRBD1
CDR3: CASSYVQGAYYGYTF
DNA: TGTGCCAGCAGTTACGTACAGGGGGCTTACTATGGCTACACCTTC

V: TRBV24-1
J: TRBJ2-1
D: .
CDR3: CATGAYNEQFF
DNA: TGTGCCACAGGGGCCTACAATGAGCAGTTCTTC

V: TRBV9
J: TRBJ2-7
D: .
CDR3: CASSGRDTGQYF
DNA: TGTGCCAGCAGCGGGCGTGACACGGGACAATATTTC

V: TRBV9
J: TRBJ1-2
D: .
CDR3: CASSVGQSANYGYTF
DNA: TGTGCCAGCAGCGTCGGACAGTCTGCTAACTATGGCTACACCTTC

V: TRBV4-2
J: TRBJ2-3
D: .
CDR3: CASSHADRRDSDTDTQYF
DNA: TGTGCCAGCAGCCATGCTGATCGGCGGGACAGTGACACAGATACGCAGTATTTT

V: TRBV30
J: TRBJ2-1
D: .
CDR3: CAWSSTSQGNEQFF
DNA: TGTGCCTGGAGTTCAACTAGCCAAGGCAATGAGCAGTTCTTC

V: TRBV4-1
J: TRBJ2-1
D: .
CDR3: CASSQDYGDEQFF
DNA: TGCGCCAGCAGCCAAGATTACGGGGATGAGCAGTTCTTC

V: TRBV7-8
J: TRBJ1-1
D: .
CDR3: CASSTWTMNTEAFF
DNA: TGTGCCAGCAGCACATGGACAATGAACACTGAAGCTTTCTTT

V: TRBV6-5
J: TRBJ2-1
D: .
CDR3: CASGSGPSYNEQFF
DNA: TGTGCCAGCGGATCAGGTCCTTCTTACAATGAGCAGTTCTTC

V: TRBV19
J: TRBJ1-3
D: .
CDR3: CASTPRGAPQGRNTIYF
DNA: TGTGCCAGTACTCCCCGGGGGGCGCCACAGGGCCGAAACACCATATATTTT

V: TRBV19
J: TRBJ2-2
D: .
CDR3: CASSLGRVGGELFF
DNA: TGTGCCAGTAGCCTCGGCAGGGTAGGCGGGGAGCTGTTTTTT

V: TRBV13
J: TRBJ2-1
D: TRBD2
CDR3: CASSSGLAGFDEQFF
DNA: TGTGCCAGCAGCTCGGGACTAGCGGGCTTCGATGAGCAGTTCTTC

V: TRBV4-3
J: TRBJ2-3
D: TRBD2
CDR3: CASSQTASGTDTQYF
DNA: TGCGCCAGCAGCCAGACGGCTAGCGGTACAGATACGCAGTATTTT

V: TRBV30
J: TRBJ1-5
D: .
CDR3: CAWSYLQGQPQHF
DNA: TGTGCCTGGAGTTATTTACAGGGTCAGCCCCAGCATTTT

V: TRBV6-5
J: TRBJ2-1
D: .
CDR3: CASRPGNEQFF
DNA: TGTGCCAGCAGACCCGGCAATGAGCAGTTCTTC

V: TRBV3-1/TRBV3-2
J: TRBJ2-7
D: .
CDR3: CASSQRGSYEQYF
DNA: TGTGCCAGCAGCCAAAGGGGGTCCTACGAGCAGTACTTC

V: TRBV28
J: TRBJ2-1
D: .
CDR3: CASSLVLAEGKDNEQFF
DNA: TGTGCCAGCAGTTTAGTACTAGCCGAGGGGAAAGACAATGAGCAGTTCTTC